This T cell receptor (beta chain) was observed in a study of identical twins. Study findings and constraints: Out-of-frame alpha sequences shared by twins were enriched for low generation probability. Invariant MAIT and iNKT cells are populations that could partly confound zero-insertion analyses. Fewer insertions were carried by abundant cord blood beta clonotypes, but none was seen in memory repertoires.

This clonotype occurred a few times. What it binds is not known. The donors were all healthy and Caucasian. This CDR3 comprises 17 residues. From germline, CDR1 is SGHAT and CDR2 FQNNGV. V lost 8 bases and J lost 9; bases outside the gene matches: 17. Each CDR3 protein is one row after TCRdb ran MiXCR on the 5' RACE reads. The sample lists fewer than 450,000 distinct CDR3 sequences; around 9.7% were seen once. The TCR sequence derives from a woman between 50 and 59 years old in good health. Sequenced: naive T cells sorted from blood. The V gene is TRBV11-2, the J gene TRBJ2-1, with 12 bases lining up with TRBD2. The CDR3, as DNA: TGTGCCAGCTTCCCCTTCTCACTAGCGGGAGGAGGGGGTGAGCAGTTCTTC. This gives the protein CASFPFSLAGGGGEQFF.